The source of this T cell receptor beta chain is a study of T cell responses to AZD1222 COVID-19 vaccine. Method: immunoSEQ multiplex PCR; TCRdb's copy keeps in-frame clones and lacks some. The sample holds fewer than 90,000 clones, around 90% seen once. Germline lookup yields CDR1 ENHRY and CDR2 SYGVKD. V was clipped by 8 bases and J by 5 bases, with 9 bases between them. This CDR3 is built from 11 residues. Turning to this clone: Antigen: not known.

Study-wide results and limits: In a largely white British group with more females than males, clonal diversity was possibly underestimated. Once two AZD1222 doses were given, Spike-specific TCR breadth and depth went up. Just five to seven people given AZD1222 tested seropositive at baseline.

This chain joins TRBV10-3 and TRBJ2-5; no clear D. This TCR derives from an adult in good health. The sequences come from peripheral blood, collected on day 0 of AZD1222 vaccination. The CDR3 protein is CAISTDETQYF. DNA for the CDR3: TGTGCCATCTCAACAGACGAGACCCAGTACTTC.